This TCR beta chain was captured in a study of beta chain features in type 1 diabetes (dated by TCRdb to 2016 to 2019). Looking at the study overall: Mean age, gender distribution, total cell number and subset yield were not different between patients and healthy donors. A total of roughly 100,000,000 sorted cells were examined across all samples, and the number of cells per subset was strongly correlated with RNA yield. The study compared the TCRB repertoires of sorted circulating CD4+ T cell subsets in recently diagnosed type 1 diabetes patients with those in matched healthy donors. Regulatory and stem cell-like memory subsets were obtained from only 8 patients and about eight healthy donors, while naive and central memory subsets were obtained from all 28 donors.

Turning to this clone: The antigen this receptor binds is unknown. Base qualities are missing; no much larger clone stands one base away.

The entire amount of isolated RNA was reverse transcribed using the High Capacity cDNA Reverse Transcription Kit, so the sequenced TCRB transcripts were expressed ones. Deep immunoSEQ sequencing was applied to naive, central memory and regulatory T cell samples, giving an average of around 3.4 million total reads per sample. After sorted cells were lysed in RLT buffer, RNA was extracted with DNase-treated RNeasy Micro or Mini kits, with the choice depending on cell number. Each cell subset was processed on its own to prevent cross-contamination, while patient and healthy donor samples were processed together. The immunoSEQ multiplex PCR was used to amplify TCRB sequences from cDNA, yielding 87-bp fragments that span the CDR3 region. Amplicons were sequenced on the Illumina HiSeq platform. The published analysis was carried out like this. Synthetic template baselines were used to correct PCR bias computationally, reads within Hamming distance 2 were collapsed together, and singletons that could not be merged were discarded. Reads were aligned against IMGT to assign V, D and J genes, CDR3 length and insertions or deletions at six rearrangement sites. Within each subset, clonotype counts were normalized to the number of sorted cells before true diversity and Gini coefficients were calculated with the tcR R package. Repertoire sharing was quantified using the overlap coefficient calculated on TCRB nucleotide sequences. Out-of-frame TCRB sequences from naive cells were analyzed as a proxy for the pre-selection repertoire. Entries here come from immuneACCESS through TCRdb and include only in-frame sequences with V and J called. Some clones fail to appear in such tables; in the studies checked, an unresolved V gene covers under half of the shortfall, and the cause of the remainder is unknown. V, J and clone size were drawn from that table, and D and trimming were deduced from the DNA. This sample comprises under 250,000 clones, approximately 15% of them detected only once. The ten largest clonotypes hold approximately 0.018% of the sample.

CDR1 and CDR2 are read off the germline V gene (reference sequence) as SEHNR and FQNEAQ. Measured from the cysteine to the phenylalanine, the CDR3 is 12 residues long. The read is trimmed to its CDR3 DNA, 36 bases read in frame from base 1. Cut back by 1 base and 10 bases, the V and J ends lie 10 bases apart. Each donor gave one peripheral blood draw, averaging roughly 100 mL, which was collected into heparinised tubes. A BD FACSAria II was used to sort naive, central memory, regulatory and stem cell-like memory CD4+ T cells with a panel that included CD45RO, CCR7, CD25, CD127, CD95 and CD27. A purity above 95% was achieved for all sorted populations. PBMCs were isolated right away by Lymphoprep density gradient centrifugation and were stained directly, without culture. So that batch effects would be minimized, each experiment stained and sorted samples in pairs, pairing one healthy donor with one patient.

Overall study results and their limits: Because small numbers of individuals were included in the HLA sub-analyses, any influence of HLA type on TCRB rearrangement was left unresolved. Because cDNA was sequenced instead of genomic DNA, highly expressing activated cells could be over-represented, though the groups showed no difference in activation or CD3 levels. At VDJ recombination sites, patients with type 1 diabetes made fewer insertions and deleted more nucleotides, a pattern implying thymic rearrangement abnormalities. In all four CD4+ subsets, TCRB CDR3 length was moderately but significantly shorter in type 1 diabetes patients. Naive, central memory and regulatory TCRB repertoires appeared to be more alike among patients than among healthy donors. Shorter templates might be favored by PCR, yet because patient and control samples were amplified and corrected together, any such skew would affect both groups equally.

The chain uses TRBV7-9 and TRBJ1-1, with the identity of the D gene unclear. Sequencing was done on a sample of naive CD4+ T cells from blood. This specimen's cell subset or site label, interpreted: true naive CD4+ T cells. This TCR was sampled from a man younger than 45 with type 1 diabetes. The bases read TGTGCCAGCAGCTTAGGAGGGAACGGAGCTTTCTTT. It specifies CASSLGGNGAFF. Outside the CDR3, residues come from the reference TRBV7-9 and TRBJ1-1 proteins, so the full variable domain is: DTGVSQNPRHKITKRGQNVTFRCDPISEHNRLYWYRQTLGQGPEFLTYFQNEAQLEKSRLLSDRFSAERPKGSFSTLEIQRTEQGDSAMYLCASSLGGNGAFFGQGTRLTVV.